Here is one T cell receptor (beta chain) with its context. Its cognate antigen has yet to be identified. The record has no base qualities; no much larger clone is one base away. CDR1 and CDR2 (SQVTM, ANQGSEA) derive from the germline V gene. The CDR3 numbers 12 residues from cysteine through phenylalanine. Here the CDR3 DNA is all that survives: 36 bases in frame from base 1. After removal of 6 bases from V and 6 bases from J, the junction retains 1 base not matched to a gene. This entry is derived from a study of blood T cell repertoires in COVID-19 (dated by TCRdb to the early 2020s). Notes on the research overall: Samples covering the acute and convalescent phases of COVID-19 were provided by collaborators in the United States, Italy and Spain. The material from the prospective study consisted of cDNA or gDNA derived from T cells, B-cell-depleted T cells, or PBMCs. Subjects who had been exposed to COVID-19, were actively infected with it, or had recovered from it provided the deeply sampled blood TCRbeta repertoires that made up the dataset. The repertoires were made available in a free public database intended to serve as a resource for research on the immune response to SARS-CoV-2. Samples came from the ongoing ImmuneRACE study (first 160 participants) plus 1,254 subjects from 6 global collaborators. The sample metadata nearly always contained a de-identified subject ID, COVID-19 status, age in years and sex. HLA class I and class II types, where available, came from metadata supplied by the sample provider rather than from assay-based typing. Here is what the overall study found, with its caveats: How much clinical and demographic metadata was included differed by source and by participant, and the metadata was provided uncurated.

Each collaborating institution followed its own protocols to collect whole blood in K2EDTA tubes. Collaborator samples were shipped for TCRbeta analysis as frozen whole blood, isolated PBMCs, or DNA extracted from either sample type. The immunoSEQ Assay, a bias-controlled multiplex PCR, was used to amplify TCRbeta CDR3 regions from genomic DNA. For the original study's pipeline: Nucleated cell counts per sample were estimated from amplification of reference gene primers within the assay. To quantify the absolute abundance of each unique TCRbeta CDR3 rearrangement, sequence reads were collapsed and filtered. Productive Simpson clonality was computed per sample as the square root of Simpson's diversity index over productive rearrangements. TCRdb re-hosts the immuneACCESS table, in-frame sequences only. Its copies lack some clones; in the studies checked, an unresolved V gene accounts for under half of them, and the cause for the rest is not known. That table furnishes V, J and clone size, whereas the DNA furnished D and trimming. The sample table holds under 300,000 clones, of which more than 70% were seen once. Roughly an eighth of the sample goes to the ten largest clones.

Sequencing used peripheral blood. This chain is built from TRBV29-1 and TRBJ2-2; TRBD1 fits 10 bases in the junction. The source of this sequence is a man aged 80 or over with acute or convalescent COVID-19. This receptor has the CDR3 CSVGQGSGELFF. The DNA sequence is as follows: TGCAGCGTGGGACAGGGGTCCGGGGAGCTGTTTTTT.